This entry lists 32 T cell receptor beta chains sequenced from one sample in a study of cytotoxic CD8 clonotypes in ibrutinib-treated CLL. TCRdb's table, derived via immunoSEQ multiplex PCR, lists solely in-frame clones and lacks some. The sample consists of 250,000 to 350,000 clones, roughly four fifths of them appearing once. This sample comprised PBMCs, obtained at disease progression, from a patient treated with ibrutinib. The receptors were gathered from a human donor with chronic lymphocytic leukemia.

This sequence joins TRBV28 and TRBJ1-5; no clear D gene. CDR1 and CDR2 (germline): MDHEN, SYDVKM. The V end lost 5 bases, the J end lost 2 bases, and 10 bases lay between the germline ends. This CDR3 is built from 14 residues. CDR3 DNA: TGTGCCAGCAGTCGTCCCATGGGCAATCAGCCCCAGCATTTT. Protein: CASSRPMGNQPQHF.

V and J are TRBV7-8 and TRBJ1-5; 9 positions agree with TRBD1. J lost 0 bases, V lost 5 bases, and 8 bases had no gene match. The germline V gene encodes CDR1 SGHVS and CDR2 FQNEAQ. The CDR3 is 17 residues long. The CDR3 spells CASSKDRGPYSNQPQHF. The DNA of the CDR3 is TGTGCCAGCAGCAAGGACAGGGGCCCCTATAGCAATCAGCCCCAGCATTTT.

The rearrangement links TRBV6-1 to TRBJ2-5; tentatively, D is TRBD2 (6 bases). CDR1 MNHNS and CDR2 SASEGT come from the germline V gene. V lost 6 bases and J lost 2, with 13 bases in between. This CDR3 has 14 residues. The CDR3 DNA is TGTGCCAGCAGCGGACTAAGCGGTCAAGAGACCCAGTACTTC. Translating it yields CASSGLSGQETQYF.

V is TRBV19 and J is TRBJ2-7, with D perhaps given as TRBD1 or TRBD2 (5 bases each). V was trimmed by 8 bases and J by 0 bases, leaving 8 bases between them. The germline V gene encodes CDR1 LNHDA and CDR2 SQIVND (reference sequence). The CDR3 loop spans 12 amino acids. The DNA for the CDR3 is TGTGCCAGTCGGGGCAGCTCCTACGAGCAGTACTTC. The encoded protein is CASRGSSYEQYF. The full variable domain, rest sourced from reference TRBV19 and TRBJ2-7, is DGGITQSPKYLFRKEGQNVTLSCEQNLNHDAMYWYRQDPGQGLRLIYYSQIVNDFQKGDIAEGYSVSREKKESFPLTVTSAQKNPTAFYLCASRGSSYEQYFGPGTRLTVT.

This clone was recorded a few times. J is TRBJ1-6 and V is TRBV18; D gene ambiguous. This CDR3 region has 15 residues. The germline gives CDR1 KGHSH, CDR2 LQKENI. Trimming shortened V by 2 bases and J by 8 bases, and 13 bases separated the two germline ends. CDR3 sequence: CASSPRWGVDSPLHF. In DNA, the CDR3 is TGTGCCAGCTCACCAAGGTGGGGTGTGGATTCACCCCTCCACTTT. Variable domain in full (rest from reference TRBV18 and TRBJ1-6): NAGVMQNPRHLVRRRGQEARLRCSPMKGHSHVYWYRQLPEEGLKFMVYLQKENIIDESGMPKERFSAEFPKEGPSILRIQQVVRGDSAAYFCASSPRWGVDSPLHFGNGTRLTVT.

This clone was observed once. The genes are TRBV19 and TRBJ2-1; 11 bases line up with TRBD1. The CDR3 is 16 amino acids. The V and J ends lost 4 bases and 8 bases, in that order; junction bases with no gene match: 10. In germline, CDR1 is LNHDA, CDR2 SQIVND (reference sequence). The CDR3 coding sequence is TGTGCCAGTAGTAGCCCCGGGACAGGGGGAAGGGATGAGCAGTTCTTC. Encoded protein: CASSSPGTGGRDEQFF.

The chain carries TRBV18 and TRBJ2-7; either TRBD1 or TRBD2 may fit D (5 bases each). The CDR3 totals 16 residues. Trimming removed 2 bases at V and 0 bases at J, with 14 bases between. Germline values: CDR1 KGHSH, CDR2 LQKENI. The CDR3 loop is CASSPSRDLSSYEQYF. CDR3 sequence (DNA): TGTGCCAGCTCACCATCCCGGGACCTGAGCTCCTACGAGCAGTACTTC.

The chain carries TRBV9 and TRBJ2-1; D is unclear. Germline CDR1 and CDR2: SGDLS and YYNGEE. With 7 bases removed from V and 5 bases from J, the gap between germline ends came to 13 bases. The CDR3 runs 13 residues. The CDR3 region has the DNA TGTGCCAGCGGCCACACCCTTAACAATGAGCAGTTCTTC. It translates to CASGHTLNNEQFF. Variable domain in full (rest from reference TRBV9 and TRBJ2-1): DSGVTQTPKHLITATGQRVTLRCSPRSGDLSVYWYQQSLDQGLQFLIQYYNGEERAKGNILERFSAQQFPDLHSELNLSSLELGDSALYFCASGHTLNNEQFFGPGTRLTVL.

CDR3 region: CASSFAGLHGYTF. The CDR3 DNA reads as TGTGCCAGCAGTTTTGCGGGGTTGCATGGCTACACCTTC. The chain couples TRBV28 to TRBJ1-2; D remains ambiguous. CDR3 size: 13 residues. CDR1 and CDR2 from the germline V gene are MDHEN and SYDVKM. With 3 bases removed from V and 6 bases from J, the gap between germline ends came to 11 bases.

The chain couples TRBV19 to TRBJ2-3, with TRBD2 matching over 7 bases. Germline loops: CDR1 LNHDA, CDR2 SQIVND (reference sequence). The CDR3 has 15 amino acids. J lost 7 bases, V lost 5 bases, and 12 bases had no gene match. The CDR3 here is CASSRSGEGAYTQYF. CDR3 bases: TGTGCCAGTAGTCGTTCGGGGGAGGGCGCATATACGCAGTATTTT.

V gene TRBV4-1 combines with J gene TRBJ2-2, with 13 bases aligning to TRBD2. Germline values: CDR1 MGHRA, CDR2 YSYEKL. V gave up 3 bases and J gave up 6 bases; unmatched junction bases: 10. There are 18 residues in the CDR3. CDR3 sequence (DNA): TGCGCCAGCAGCCAGAGGACTAGCGGGAGAGTAGTCGCCGGGGAGCTGTTTTTT. Translated, it gives CASSQRTSGRVVAGELFF.

The J gene is TRBJ2-7, the V gene TRBV5-1, with 11 bases identical to TRBD2. Germline CDR1 reads SGHRS; CDR2 reads YFSETQ. V trimming: 2 bases; J trimming: 6 bases; junction bases outside the gene matches: 7. This CDR3 contains 15 residues. CDR3 in DNA: TGCGCCAGCAGCTTTGAACTAGCGGGAGACCGCGAGCAGTACTTC. Translation gives CASSFELAGDREQYF.

This sequence joins TRBV6-4 and TRBJ1-1, with D uncertain. Germline V gene data show CDR1 as MRHNA and CDR2 as SNTAGT. The CDR3 spans 13 residues. Trimming pared 0 bases from V and 4 bases from J, leaving 6 bases between. The CDR3 protein is CASSDSGGTEAFF. In DNA form, the CDR3 reads TGTGCCAGCAGTGACTCGGGAGGCACTGAAGCTTTCTTT.

The chain recombines TRBV29-1 with TRBJ1-2, with D tentatively TRBD1 (6 bases). Germline V lookup: CDR1 SQVTM, CDR2 ANQGSEA. CDR3 length: 16 amino acids. In DNA form, the CDR3 reads TGCTCCGCAAGGACAGCGCCTTGGGGGGGAAACTATGGCTACACCTTC. Translated: CSARTAPWGGNYGYTF.

This clone was seen only once. The rearrangement uses TRBV7-9 and TRBJ2-3; 8 positions agree with TRBD2. J was trimmed by 0 bases and V by 4 bases; bases with no gene match: 6. CDR3 length: 16 residues. Per the germline V gene, CDR1 is SEHNR and CDR2 is FQNEAQ (reference sequence). The CDR3 coding sequence is TGTGCCAGCAGCTCGTCAGCGGGGGTGAGCACAGATACGCAGTATTTT. Amino acid sequence: CASSSSAGVSTDTQYF.

CDR3 protein: CASSFQRQAYEQYF. Here the CDR3 DNA reads TGTGCCAGCAGTTTTCAACGCCAGGCCTACGAGCAGTACTTC. The rearrangement links TRBV27 to TRBJ2-7; no clear D. The length of the CDR3 is 14 residues. V lost 3 bases and J lost 2, with 11 bases in between. Germline V CDR1 and CDR2: MNHEY, SMNVEV (reference sequence).

This sequence joins TRBV6-5 and TRBJ1-1; 9 bases match TRBD1. Unmatched junction bases numbered 6, after V lost 7 bases and J lost 0 bases. This CDR3 has 15 amino acids. CDR1 is MNHEY and CDR2 is SVGAGI in the germline V gene. In DNA, the CDR3 is TGTGCCAGCAATAACAGGGGGCATATGAACACTGAAGCTTTCTTT. Its translation is CASNNRGHMNTEAFF.

This clone turned up a few times. This chain links TRBV5-6 with TRBJ2-5; a possible D gene is TRBD2 (6 bases). Germline V gives CDR1 SGHDT, CDR2 YYEEEE. V was cut by 3 bases and J by 2 bases, with 14 bases left in between. The CDR3 length is 15 residues. The CDR3 DNA follows: TGTGCCAGCAGCTCATCCGGACGGGGGCAAGAGACCCAGTACTTC. This codes for CASSSSGRGQETQYF.

This clone has just a few counts. This chain joins TRBV29-1 and TRBJ2-7; no definite D call. V was trimmed by 5 bases and J by 6 bases, leaving 20 bases between them. The CDR3 runs to 14 residues. Germline values: CDR1 SQVTM, CDR2 ANQGSEA. The CDR3 is CSVLIGDLLGEQYF. As DNA, the CDR3 is TGCAGCGTTCTGATAGGAGACCTATTAGGCGAGCAGTACTTC.

The chain carries TRBV27 and TRBJ1-4; possibly TRBD1 for D (5 bases). With 5 bases removed from V and 7 bases from J, the gap between germline ends came to 11 bases. Per the germline V gene, CDR1 is MNHEY and CDR2 is SMNVEV (reference sequence). This CDR3 region has 13 residues. In DNA form, the CDR3 reads TGTGCCAGCAGTCCAGGGACTGGTGAAAAACTGTTTTTT. Its protein is CASSPGTGEKLFF.

The chain couples TRBV7-3 to TRBJ2-3; 12 nucleotides agree with TRBD2. Losses at the gene ends were 5 bases for V and 7 bases for J; bases not matched to a gene: 13. The CDR3 covers 17 residues. Germline CDR1 and CDR2: SGHTA and FQGTGA. The CDR3 spells CASSALLAGGPGNTQYF. CDR3 nucleotide sequence: TGTGCCAGCAGCGCCCTCCTAGCGGGAGGGCCGGGGAATACGCAGTATTTT.

The chain carries TRBV19 and TRBJ2-1; a possible D gene is TRBD1 (6 bases). The CDR3 sequence is 15 residues long. V shed 5 bases and J shed 2 bases, with 13 bases lying between them. From germline, CDR1 is LNHDA and CDR2 SQIVND (reference sequence). The CDR3 spells CASSPRGPAYNEQFF. CDR3 DNA: TGTGCCAGTAGTCCCAGGGGACCCGCCTACAATGAGCAGTTCTTC.

The genes are TRBV15 and TRBJ2-3, with TRBD1 matching 7 bases. Per germline, CDR1 LNHNV and CDR2 YYDKDF (reference sequence). V shed 1 base and J 0 bases; nucleotides not matched to a gene: 1. The CDR3 has 15 amino acids. The CDR3 loop reads CATSRGDSSTDTQYF. CDR3 DNA: TGTGCCACCAGCAGAGGGGACAGCAGCACAGATACGCAGTATTTT.

V is TRBV29-1 and J is TRBJ1-3; 7 bases are shared with TRBD1. V lost 5 bases to trimming and J lost 0 bases; unmatched junction nucleotides: 7. The CDR3 extends over 15 amino acids. Germline-derived CDR1 and CDR2 are SQVTM and ANQGSEA. CDR3 loop: CSVWTGDSSGNTIYF. CDR3 bases: TGCAGCGTTTGGACAGGCGACAGCTCTGGAAACACCATATATTTT.

The chain recombines TRBV5-1 with TRBJ1-2; 7 positions match TRBD1. The CDR3 extends over 17 amino acids. Losses at the gene ends were 0 bases for V and 3 bases for J; bases not matched to a gene: 11. Germline V gene lookup returns CDR1 SGHRS and CDR2 YFSETQ. The CDR3 sequence is CASSLDIFAGGDYGYTF. CDR3 nucleotide sequence: TGCGCCAGCAGCTTGGATATTTTTGCAGGGGGAGACTATGGCTACACCTTC.

The V gene is TRBV19, the J gene TRBJ1-2; 7 bases match TRBD1. CDR3 length: 13 amino acids. Looked up from germline, CDR1 is LNHDA and CDR2 is SQIVND (reference sequence). V shed 8 bases, J shed 8 bases, and the junction held 11 bases outside the gene matches. CDR3 nucleotide sequence: TGTGCCAGTGGGGACAGCCGGACGGGGGGCTACACCTTC. This sequence encodes CASGDSRTGGYTF.

The chain joins TRBV29-1 to TRBJ2-7; TRBD2 matches 9 bases. This CDR3 has 12 residues. CDR1 and CDR2 (germline): SQVTM, ANQGSEA. The J segment lost 6 bases and the V segment lost 3 bases, leaving 3 bases of the junction unmatched. The CDR3 DNA follows: TGCAGCGTTGAGGGACTAGCATCCGAGCAGTACTTC. It translates to CSVEGLASEQYF.

V and J are TRBV6-1 and TRBJ1-1, with TRBD1 as a possible D gene (5 bases). Trimming removed 8 bases at V and 7 bases at J, with 14 bases between. Per germline, CDR1 MNHNS and CDR2 SASEGT. The CDR3 extends over 12 amino acids. In nucleotides, the CDR3 is TGTGCCAGCGGCTGGCGTGGGGGTGAAGCTTTCTTT. It codes for CASGWRGGEAFF.

CDR3 in amino acids: CASSLGWGLAGVADTQYF. As DNA, the CDR3 is TGTGCCAGTAGTCTTGGGTGGGGACTAGCGGGAGTCGCAGATACGCAGTATTTT. The J gene is TRBJ2-3, the V gene TRBV19; 14 bases are shared with TRBD2. CDR1 LNHDA and CDR2 SQIVND come from the germline V gene (reference sequence). V shed 5 bases, J shed 4 bases, and the junction held 11 bases outside the gene matches. This CDR3 region has 18 residues. The entire variable domain, with the rest obtained from reference TRBV19 and TRBJ2-3, is as follows: DGGITQSPKYLFRKEGQNVTLSCEQNLNHDAMYWYRQDPGQGLRLIYYSQIVNDFQKGDIAEGYSVSREKKESFPLTVTSAQKNPTAFYLCASSLGWGLAGVADTQYFGPGTRLTVL.

This rearrangement joins TRBV9 to TRBJ2-7; the match to TRBD1 covers 9 bases. The CDR3 is 14 residues long. Germline CDR1 is SGDLS and CDR2 is YYNGEE. The J segment lost 7 bases and the V segment lost 2 bases, leaving 7 bases of the junction unmatched. The CDR3 nucleotides are TGTGCCAGCAGCGTCCGGGACAGGGTGGGTGAGCAGTACTTC. Protein sequence: CASSVRDRVGEQYF.

The V gene is TRBV6-1, the J gene TRBJ2-5; perhaps TRBD2 as D (5 bases). The CDR3 contains 19 residues. V was clipped by 0 bases and J by 1 base, with 21 bases between them. CDR1 is MNHNS and CDR2 is SASEGT in the germline V gene. The CDR3 sequence is CASSEAPLANAPPQETQYF. The DNA for the CDR3 is TGTGCCAGCAGTGAAGCGCCCCTAGCAAACGCCCCCCCCCAAGAGACCCAGTACTTC.

The chain links TRBV27 to TRBJ2-7, with D possibly called TRBD1 or TRBD2 (5 bases each). Germline CDR1 is MNHEY and CDR2 is SMNVEV (reference sequence). Trimming stripped 8 bases from V and 1 base from J, with 9 bases between. The CDR3 is made up of 12 amino acids. In DNA, the CDR3 is TGTGCCAGCCGGGGCTTTTCCTACGAGCAGTACTTC. It encodes CASRGFSYEQYF.